A selection of T cell receptor beta chains follows, all from one sample in a study of chemoradiotherapy in HPV16-positive cancers. Only in-frame clones appear in the TCRdb table, and some are missing; sequencing was by immunoSEQ multiplex PCR. This sample has about 24,000 clones; over 75% occur once, and the top ten carry around 5%. The source material was blood, sampled from a patient who underwent chemoradiotherapy. The receptors shown here come from a human donor with HPV-associated anogenital cancer. Each CDR3 is given with its conserved first and last residue. The order of the fields is V gene, D gene, clone size, CDR3 length, J gene, CDR3 protein, CDR3 DNA. A D gene is named only where the DNA matches it firmly. Size tells how often a clone was seen (once, few, many) or the class of an expanded clone, and some rows leave it out.

v_gene: TRBV10-1
d_gene: -
abundance: -
len: 15
j_gene: TRBJ1-1
CDR3aa: CASSESGRGYTEAFF
CDR3nt: TGCGCCAGCAGTGAGAGCGGCAGGGGATACACTGAAGCTTTCTTT

v_gene: TRBV14
d_gene: -
abundance: few
len: 14
j_gene: TRBJ1-2
CDR3aa: CASSQDLGTYGYTF
CDR3nt: TGTGCCAGCAGCCAAGATCTCGGGACTTATGGCTACACCTTC

v_gene: TRBV19
d_gene: -
abundance: once
len: 15
j_gene: TRBJ1-2
CDR3aa: CASSIATDGHYGYTF
CDR3nt: TGTGCCAGTAGTATAGCGACGGACGGGCATTATGGCTACACCTTC

v_gene: TRBV14
d_gene: -
abundance: -
len: 18
j_gene: TRBJ2-7
CDR3aa: CASSPFSKMRPWVNWQYF
CDR3nt: TGTGCCAGCAGCCCATTCTCCAAGATGAGGCCGTGGGTCAATTGGCAGTACTTC

v_gene: TRBV30
d_gene: -
abundance: -
len: 13
j_gene: TRBJ1-3
CDR3aa: CAWKYDRGNTIYF
CDR3nt: TGTGCCTGGAAGTACGACCGTGGAAACACCATATATTTT

v_gene: TRBV4-3
d_gene: TRBD1
abundance: -
len: 18
j_gene: TRBJ2-1
CDR3aa: CASSQARGSGTGGNEQFF
CDR3nt: TGCGCCAGCAGCCAGGCGAGAGGGTCCGGGACAGGGGGGAATGAGCAGTTCTTC

v_gene: TRBV15
d_gene: -
abundance: -
len: 14
j_gene: TRBJ2-1
CDR3aa: CATSRVLGTPEQFF
CDR3nt: TGTGCCACCAGCAGAGTCCTAGGGACACCTGAGCAGTTCTTC

v_gene: TRBV10-1
d_gene: TRBD1
abundance: -
len: 14
j_gene: TRBJ2-1
CDR3aa: CASSEGTGGNEQFF
CDR3nt: TGCGCCAGCAGTGAAGGTACAGGGGGAAATGAGCAGTTCTTC

v_gene: TRBV7-9
d_gene: TRBD1
abundance: -
len: 16
j_gene: TRBJ1-5
CDR3aa: CASSSGQGLGNQPQHF
CDR3nt: TGTGCCAGCAGCTCTGGACAGGGTTTGGGCAATCAGCCCCAGCATTTT

v_gene: TRBV28
d_gene: -
abundance: once
len: 13
j_gene: TRBJ2-2
CDR3aa: CASLAPNTGELFF
CDR3nt: TGTGCCAGCCTAGCGCCGAACACCGGGGAGCTGTTTTTT

v_gene: TRBV27
d_gene: -
abundance: few
len: 15
j_gene: TRBJ2-2
CDR3aa: CASSLVAGGKGELFF
CDR3nt: TGTGCCAGCAGTTTGGTGGCAGGGGGGAAGGGGGAGCTGTTTTTT

v_gene: TRBV2
d_gene: -
abundance: -
len: 15
j_gene: TRBJ1-3
CDR3aa: CASAAGRDSGNTIYF
CDR3nt: TGTGCCAGCGCGGCAGGCAGGGACTCTGGAAACACCATATATTTT

v_gene: TRBV19
d_gene: TRBD2
abundance: -
len: 14
j_gene: TRBJ2-2
CDR3aa: CASRPGRFGGELFF
CDR3nt: TGTGCCAGTAGGCCCGGGAGGTTTGGCGGGGAGCTGTTTTTT

v_gene: TRBV6-5
d_gene: -
abundance: -
len: 14
j_gene: TRBJ1-2
CDR3aa: CASSYGQERYGYTF
CDR3nt: TGTGCCAGCAGTTACGGCCAGGAACGCTATGGCTACACCTTC

v_gene: TRBV9
d_gene: TRBD1
abundance: -
len: 15
j_gene: TRBJ1-2
CDR3aa: CASTEREGAGYGYTF
CDR3nt: TGTGCCAGCACGGAGAGGGAGGGGGCAGGCTATGGCTACACCTTC

v_gene: TRBV4-1
d_gene: -
abundance: -
len: 16
j_gene: TRBJ2-3
CDR3aa: CASSQDTASGTDTQYF
CDR3nt: TGCGCCAGCAGCCAAGATACCGCTAGCGGCACAGATACGCAGTATTTT

v_gene: TRBV2
d_gene: -
abundance: -
len: 16
j_gene: TRBJ1-5
CDR3aa: CASAGIRGPSNQPQHF
CDR3nt: TGTGCCTCAGCAGGGATAAGGGGCCCTAGCAATCAGCCCCAGCATTTT

v_gene: TRBV27
d_gene: TRBD2
abundance: -
len: 17
j_gene: TRBJ2-3
CDR3aa: CASSLGLAGGSTDTQYF
CDR3nt: TGTGCCAGCAGTCTCGGACTAGCGGGGGGTAGCACAGATACGCAGTATTTT

v_gene: TRBV21-1
d_gene: -
abundance: medium-sized
len: 16
j_gene: TRBJ2-6
CDR3aa: CATLGRGEAGANVLTF
CDR3nt: TGTGCCACCCTGGGGAGGGGGGAGGCTGGGGCCAACGTCCTGACTTTC

v_gene: TRBV4-1
d_gene: -
abundance: -
len: 14
j_gene: TRBJ1-2
CDR3aa: CASSHTGRNDGYTF
CDR3nt: TGCGCCAGCAGCCATACCGGACGGAATGATGGCTACACCTTC

v_gene: TRBV5-4
d_gene: TRBD1
abundance: once
len: 17
j_gene: TRBJ1-1
CDR3aa: CASRPDRGGRMNTEAFF
CDR3nt: TGTGCCAGCAGACCCGACAGGGGAGGGAGAATGAACACTGAAGCTTTCTTT

v_gene: TRBV5-6
d_gene: -
abundance: -
len: 15
j_gene: TRBJ1-2
CDR3aa: CASSKLERGGHGYTF
CDR3nt: TGTGCCAGCAGCAAACTCGAGAGGGGCGGGCATGGCTACACCTTC

v_gene: TRBV12-5
d_gene: TRBD2
abundance: -
len: 17
j_gene: TRBJ2-3
CDR3aa: CASGQLGLAGGQGTQYF
CDR3nt: TGTGCTAGTGGTCAACTGGGGCTAGCGGGGGGGCAGGGTACGCAGTATTTT

v_gene: TRBV19
d_gene: TRBD1
abundance: -
len: 19
j_gene: TRBJ2-6
CDR3aa: CASSIATGTGSSGANVLTF
CDR3nt: TGTGCCAGTAGTATAGCGACCGGGACAGGGAGCTCTGGGGCCAACGTCCTGACTTTC

v_gene: TRBV7-6
d_gene: -
abundance: -
len: 13
j_gene: TRBJ2-7
CDR3aa: CASSKLDGYEQYF
CDR3nt: TGTGCCAGCAGCAAGCTGGACGGCTACGAGCAGTACTTC

v_gene: TRBV7-3
d_gene: -
abundance: -
len: 15
j_gene: TRBJ2-5
CDR3aa: CASSSTGSDQETQYF
CDR3nt: TGTGCCAGCAGCTCGACAGGTTCAGACCAAGAGACCCAGTACTTC

v_gene: TRBV11-2
d_gene: -
abundance: -
len: 15
j_gene: TRBJ1-1
CDR3aa: CASSFAPGANTEAFF
CDR3nt: TGTGCCAGCAGCTTCGCACCGGGAGCGAACACTGAAGCTTTCTTT

v_gene: TRBV18
d_gene: TRBD1
abundance: -
len: 14
j_gene: TRBJ1-5
CDR3aa: CASSPGQGGQPQHF
CDR3nt: TGTGCCAGCTCACCGGGACAGGGAGGCCAGCCCCAGCATTTT

v_gene: TRBV2
d_gene: TRBD1
abundance: -
len: 15
j_gene: TRBJ1-2
CDR3aa: CASSSPRQGVHGYTF
CDR3nt: TGTGCCAGCAGTTCTCCCCGTCAGGGGGTACATGGCTACACCTTC

v_gene: TRBV29-1
d_gene: TRBD1
abundance: -
len: 12
j_gene: TRBJ1-2
CDR3aa: CSVVQGDYGYTF
CDR3nt: TGCAGCGTAGTACAGGGGGACTATGGCTACACCTTC

v_gene: TRBV11-2
d_gene: TRBD1
abundance: -
len: 15
j_gene: TRBJ2-7
CDR3aa: CASSLGREGAHEQYF
CDR3nt: TGTGCCAGCAGCTTAGGGAGAGAGGGGGCCCACGAGCAGTACTTC

v_gene: TRBV7-9
d_gene: TRBD1
abundance: -
len: 13
j_gene: TRBJ1-2
CDR3aa: CASSSGQGGVNTF
CDR3nt: TGTGCCAGCAGCTCCGGACAGGGGGGAGTGAACACCTTC

v_gene: TRBV7-2
d_gene: -
abundance: -
len: 14
j_gene: TRBJ1-3
CDR3aa: CATTTVYSGNTIYF
CDR3nt: TGTGCCACCACGACAGTATACTCTGGAAACACCATATATTTT

v_gene: TRBV30
d_gene: TRBD1
abundance: -
len: 14
j_gene: TRBJ1-2
CDR3aa: CAWGQGGANYGYTF
CDR3nt: TGTGCCTGGGGACAGGGGGGAGCTAACTATGGCTACACCTTC

v_gene: TRBV7-9
d_gene: -
abundance: -
len: 14
j_gene: TRBJ1-1
CDR3aa: CASSREAGLTDPFF
CDR3nt: TGTGCCAGCAGCAGGGAAGCCGGTCTCACAGACCCTTTCTTT

v_gene: TRBV5-6
d_gene: -
abundance: -
len: 16
j_gene: TRBJ1-3
CDR3aa: CASSLAKRRSGNTIYF
CDR3nt: TGTGCCAGCAGCTTGGCCAAACGCCGCTCTGGAAACACCATATATTTT

v_gene: TRBV5-6
d_gene: TRBD2
abundance: -
len: 12
j_gene: TRBJ2-1
CDR3aa: CASWLAGLEQFF
CDR3nt: TGTGCCAGCTGGCTAGCGGGATTAGAGCAGTTCTTC

v_gene: TRBV4-1
d_gene: TRBD2
abundance: -
len: 18
j_gene: TRBJ2-5
CDR3aa: CASSQGGGPGGALETQYF
CDR3nt: TGCGCCAGCAGCCAAGGGGGGGGTCCGGGAGGGGCCCTTGAGACCCAGTACTTC

v_gene: TRBV7-2
d_gene: -
abundance: -
len: 13
j_gene: TRBJ2-1
CDR3aa: CASSLGRLNEQFF
CDR3nt: TGTGCCAGCAGCTTAGGTCGTCTCAATGAGCAGTTCTTC

v_gene: TRBV28
d_gene: -
abundance: -
len: 11
j_gene: TRBJ2-7
CDR3aa: CASSYPGEQYF
CDR3nt: TGTGCCAGCAGCTATCCGGGGGAGCAGTACTTC

v_gene: TRBV12-5
d_gene: -
abundance: -
len: 15
j_gene: TRBJ2-5
CDR3aa: CASGFKTVGPETQYF
CDR3nt: TGTGCTAGTGGTTTCAAAACGGTGGGGCCCGAGACCCAGTACTTC

v_gene: TRBV5-5
d_gene: -
abundance: -
len: 12
j_gene: TRBJ2-7
CDR3aa: CASSRGSYEQYF
CDR3nt: TGTGCCAGCAGCAGAGGCTCCTACGAGCAGTACTTC

v_gene: TRBV29-1
d_gene: -
abundance: -
len: 14
j_gene: TRBJ1-3
CDR3aa: CSVAVDNAGNTIYF
CDR3nt: TGCAGCGTTGCCGTCGACAACGCGGGGAACACCATATATTTT

v_gene: TRBV11-3
d_gene: TRBD2
abundance: -
len: 14
j_gene: TRBJ2-5
CDR3aa: CASSWGGGEETQYF
CDR3nt: TGTGCCAGCAGCTGGGGCGGGGGTGAAGAGACCCAGTACTTC

v_gene: TRBV2
d_gene: -
abundance: -
len: 14
j_gene: TRBJ1-2
CDR3aa: CASSSRGDNYGYTF
CDR3nt: TGTGCCAGCAGCTCGCGTGGGGATAACTATGGCTACACCTTC

v_gene: TRBV10-1
d_gene: TRBD1
abundance: -
len: 14
j_gene: TRBJ2-5
CDR3aa: CASSESKGAKTQYF
CDR3nt: TGCGCCAGCAGTGAGTCGAAGGGGGCGAAGACCCAGTACTTC